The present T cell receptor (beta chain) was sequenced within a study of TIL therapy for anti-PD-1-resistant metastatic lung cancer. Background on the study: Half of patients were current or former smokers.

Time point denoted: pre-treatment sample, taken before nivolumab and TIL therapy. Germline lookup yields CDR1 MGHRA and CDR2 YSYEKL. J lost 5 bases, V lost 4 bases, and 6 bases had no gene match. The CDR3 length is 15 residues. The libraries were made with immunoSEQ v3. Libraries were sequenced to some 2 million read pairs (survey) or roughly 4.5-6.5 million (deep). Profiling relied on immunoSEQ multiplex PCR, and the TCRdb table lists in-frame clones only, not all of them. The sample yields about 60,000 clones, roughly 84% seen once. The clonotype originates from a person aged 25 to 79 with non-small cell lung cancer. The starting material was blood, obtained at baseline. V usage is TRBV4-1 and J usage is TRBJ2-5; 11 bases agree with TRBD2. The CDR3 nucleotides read TGCGCCAGCAGCCTTAGCGGGGGGGCCCGGGAGACCCAGTACTTC. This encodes CASSLSGGARETQYF.